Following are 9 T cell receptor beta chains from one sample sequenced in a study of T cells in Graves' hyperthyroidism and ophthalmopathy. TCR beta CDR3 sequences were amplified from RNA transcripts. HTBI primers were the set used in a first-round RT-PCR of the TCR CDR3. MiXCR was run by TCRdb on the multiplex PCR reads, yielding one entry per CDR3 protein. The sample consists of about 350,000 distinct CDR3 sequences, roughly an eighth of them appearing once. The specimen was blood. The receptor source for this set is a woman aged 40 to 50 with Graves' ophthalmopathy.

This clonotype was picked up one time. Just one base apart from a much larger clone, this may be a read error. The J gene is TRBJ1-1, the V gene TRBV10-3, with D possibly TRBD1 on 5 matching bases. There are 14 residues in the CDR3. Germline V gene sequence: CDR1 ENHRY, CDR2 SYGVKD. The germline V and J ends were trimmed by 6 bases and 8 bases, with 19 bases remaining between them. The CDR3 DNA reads TGTGCCATCAGCCCTATTGACCCGGGGCCCGAAGCTTTCTTT. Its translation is CAISPIDPGPEAFF.

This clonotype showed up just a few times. The CDR3 loop reads CASSVGQGLVKRYF. CDR3 nucleotides: TGTGCCAGCAGTGTGGGACAGGGATTAGTTAAGCGGTACTTC. This chain joins TRBV28 and TRBJ2-7, with 9 nucleotides matching TRBD1. This CDR3 has 14 residues. V lost 5 bases and J lost 12; bases outside the gene matches: 14. Germline loops: CDR1 MDHEN, CDR2 SYDVKM. The variable domain in full, with the rest retrieved from reference TRBV28 and TRBJ2-7, is DVKVTQSSRYLVKRTGEKVFLECVQDMDHENMFWYRQDPGLGLRLIYFSYDVKMKEKGDIPEGYSVSREKKERFSLILESASTNQTSMYLCASSVGQGLVKRYFGPGTRLTVT.

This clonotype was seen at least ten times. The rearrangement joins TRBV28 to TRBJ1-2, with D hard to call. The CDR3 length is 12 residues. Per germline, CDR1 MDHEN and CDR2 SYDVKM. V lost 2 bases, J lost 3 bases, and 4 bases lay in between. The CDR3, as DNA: TGTGCCAGCAGTTTACGACACTATGGCTACACCTTC. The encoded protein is CASSLRHYGYTF.

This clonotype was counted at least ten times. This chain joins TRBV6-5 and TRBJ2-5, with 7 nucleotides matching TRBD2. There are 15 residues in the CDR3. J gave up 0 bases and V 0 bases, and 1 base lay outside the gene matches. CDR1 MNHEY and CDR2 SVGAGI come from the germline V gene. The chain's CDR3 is CASSYSGGYQETQYF. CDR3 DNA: TGTGCCAGCAGTTACTCGGGGGGGTACCAAGAGACCCAGTACTTC.

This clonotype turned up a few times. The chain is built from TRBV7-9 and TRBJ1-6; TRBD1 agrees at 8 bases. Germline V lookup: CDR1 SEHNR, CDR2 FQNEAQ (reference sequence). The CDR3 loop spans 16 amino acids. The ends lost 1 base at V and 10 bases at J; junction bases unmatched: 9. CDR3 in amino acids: CASSLGGQGVRSPLHF. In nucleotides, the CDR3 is TGTGCCAGCAGCTTAGGCGGACAGGGAGTGCGATCACCCCTCCACTTT.

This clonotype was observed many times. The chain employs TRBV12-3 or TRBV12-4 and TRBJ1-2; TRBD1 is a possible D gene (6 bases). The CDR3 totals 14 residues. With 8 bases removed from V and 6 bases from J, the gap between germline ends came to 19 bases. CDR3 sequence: CASLLSPGTNGYTF. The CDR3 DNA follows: TGTGCCAGCCTCCTTTCGCCAGGGACAAATGGCTACACCTTC.

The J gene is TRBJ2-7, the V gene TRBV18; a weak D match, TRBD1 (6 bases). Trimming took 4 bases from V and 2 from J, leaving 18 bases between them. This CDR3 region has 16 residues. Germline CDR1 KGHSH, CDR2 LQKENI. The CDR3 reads CASSLTDSAQTYEQYF. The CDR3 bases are TGTGCCAGCTCACTAACGGACAGCGCTCAAACCTACGAGCAGTACTTC.

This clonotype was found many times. The CDR3 loop is CSARGTGGTQYF. The CDR3 bases are TGCAGTGCTAGAGGGACAGGGGGCACCCAGTACTTC. The chain joins TRBV20-1 to TRBJ2-5; 11 bases are shared with TRBD1. Germline lookup yields CDR1 DFQATT and CDR2 SNEGSKA (reference sequence). The CDR3 length is 12 residues. Germline trimming cut 1 base from V and 8 bases from J; bases unmatched to any gene: 0.

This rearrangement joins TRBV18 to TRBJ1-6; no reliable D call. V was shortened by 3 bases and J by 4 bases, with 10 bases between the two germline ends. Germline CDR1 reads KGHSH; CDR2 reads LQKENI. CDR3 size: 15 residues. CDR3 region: CASSPSGGYNSPLHF. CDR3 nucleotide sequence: TGTGCCAGCTCACCCTCCGGAGGGTATAATTCACCCCTCCACTTT.